One T cell receptor beta chain is described in this entry. The CDR3 contains 16 residues. V trimming: 0 bases; J trimming: 3 bases; junction bases outside the gene matches: 6. The germline CDR1 and CDR2 sequences are SGHVS and FNYEAQ. Under the authors' procedure: Cell counts per sample came from amplifying reference gene primers. Data came from immunoSEQ multiplex PCR; TCRdb stores just in-frame clones and leaves some out. V and J calls and clone size are as listed in that table; D and trimming were resolved from the DNA. The sample consists of approximately 83,000 clones, 85% of them appearing once. This specimen belongs to a study of blood T cell repertoires in COVID-19. On the study more broadly: Some COVID-19 samples were acute and others convalescent; all came from the United States, Italy and Spain. From T cells, B-cell-depleted T cells, or PBMCs came the material, which was cDNA or gDNA.

This sequence joins TRBV7-6 and TRBJ1-1; 8 bases align to TRBD1. Sequenced sample: peripheral blood. The receptor comes from a man aged 50-59 years with acute or convalescent COVID-19. The CDR3 spells CASSLAAGGLDTEAFF. The CDR3 nucleotides are TGTGCCAGCAGCTTAGCTGCAGGGGGCCTGGACACTGAAGCTTTCTTT. Together with reference TRBV7-6 and TRBJ1-1, the CDR3 gives the full variable domain: GAGVSQSPRYKVTKRGQDVALRCDPISGHVSLYWYRQALGQGPEFLTYFNYEAQQDKSGLPNDRFSAERPEGSISTLTIQRTEQRDSAMYRCASSLAAGGLDTEAFFGQGTRLTVV.